This T cell receptor (beta chain) was recorded in a study of T cell responses to AZD1222 COVID-19 vaccine. This clone was seen more than once but under ten times. Its antigen is not known. Second-dose intervals of approximately 4 or approximately 12 weeks were pooled. Study-wide results and caveats: Spike-specific TCRs gained breadth and depth after people received two AZD1222 doses. Most donors were white British, females outnumbered males, and clonal diversity was possibly underestimated.

V was cut by 1 base and J by 5 bases, with 12 bases left in between. Germline CDR1 SGHTA, CDR2 FQGNSA. The CDR3 has 15 residues. The assay was immunoSEQ multiplex PCR, and TCRdb's table has in-frame clones only and misses some. This table holds tens of thousands of clones, about four fifths found once. Sequencing was performed on peripheral blood, taken 28 days after the second AZD1222 dose. V gene TRBV7-2 combines with J gene TRBJ1-5; D may be TRBD1 (6 bases). The receptor was isolated from an adult who received the AZD1222 COVID-19 vaccine. CDR3 protein: CASSLVGASDQPQHF. Written as DNA, the CDR3 is TGTGCCAGCAGCTTAGTGGGGGCAAGTGATCAGCCCCAGCATTTT.